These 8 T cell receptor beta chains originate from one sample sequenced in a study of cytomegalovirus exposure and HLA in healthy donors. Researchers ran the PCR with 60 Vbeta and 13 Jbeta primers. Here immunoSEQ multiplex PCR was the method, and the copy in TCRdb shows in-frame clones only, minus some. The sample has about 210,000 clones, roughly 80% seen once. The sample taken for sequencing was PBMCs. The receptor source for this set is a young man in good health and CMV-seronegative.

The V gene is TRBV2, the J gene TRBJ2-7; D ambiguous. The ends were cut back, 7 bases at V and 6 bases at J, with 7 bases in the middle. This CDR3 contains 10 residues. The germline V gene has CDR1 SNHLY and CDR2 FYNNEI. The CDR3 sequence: CASTGSEQYF. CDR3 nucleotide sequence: TGTGCCAGCACCGGGTCCGAGCAGTACTTC.

The chain's CDR3 is CASSLDAYTEAFF. CDR3 DNA: TGTGCCAGCAGCTTGGATGCGTACACTGAAGCTTTCTTT. The chain links TRBV5-4 to TRBJ1-1; no clear D. The germline V gene has CDR1 SGHNT and CDR2 YYREEE (reference sequence). This CDR3 contains 13 residues. V was shortened by 0 bases and J by 3 bases, with 6 bases between the two germline ends.

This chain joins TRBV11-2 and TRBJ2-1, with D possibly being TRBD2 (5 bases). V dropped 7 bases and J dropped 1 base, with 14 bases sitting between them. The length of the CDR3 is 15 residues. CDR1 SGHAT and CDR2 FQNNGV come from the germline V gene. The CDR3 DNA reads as TGTGCCAGCACCTCCGGGGTCGGGTCCTACAATGAGCAGTTCTTC. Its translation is CASTSGVGSYNEQFF.

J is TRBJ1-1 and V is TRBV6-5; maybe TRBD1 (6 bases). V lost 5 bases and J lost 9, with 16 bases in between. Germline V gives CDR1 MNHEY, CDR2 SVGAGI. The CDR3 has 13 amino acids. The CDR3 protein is CASSDRLDSQAFF. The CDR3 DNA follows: TGTGCCAGCAGTGACCGCCTGGACAGCCAAGCTTTCTTT.

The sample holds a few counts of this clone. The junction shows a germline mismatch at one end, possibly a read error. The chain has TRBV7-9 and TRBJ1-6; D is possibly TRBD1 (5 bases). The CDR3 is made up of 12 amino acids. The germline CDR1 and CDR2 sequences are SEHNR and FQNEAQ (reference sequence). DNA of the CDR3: TGTGGCAGCAGGGAGGGGAATTCACCCCTCCACTTT. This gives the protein CGSREGNSPLHF.

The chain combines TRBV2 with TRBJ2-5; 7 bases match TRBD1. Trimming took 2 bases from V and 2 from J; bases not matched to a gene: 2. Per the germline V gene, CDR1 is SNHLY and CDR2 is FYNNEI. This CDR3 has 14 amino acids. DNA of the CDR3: TGTGCCAGCAGTGAAAACAGGGGACAAGAGACCCAGTACTTC. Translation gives CASSENRGQETQYF.

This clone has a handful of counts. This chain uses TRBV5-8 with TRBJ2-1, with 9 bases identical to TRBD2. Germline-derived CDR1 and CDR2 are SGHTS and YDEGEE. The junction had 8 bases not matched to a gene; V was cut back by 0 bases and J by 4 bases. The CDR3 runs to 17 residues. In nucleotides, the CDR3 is TGTGCCAGCAGCTTGGGAGTAGCGGGGGTTCTTTACAATGAGCAGTTCTTC. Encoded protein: CASSLGVAGVLYNEQFF.

This chain's CDR3 is CASSPGGPIGELFF. The CDR3 bases are TGTGCCAGCAGTCCGGGGGGGCCTATCGGGGAGCTGTTTTTT. The rearrangement joins TRBV28 to TRBJ2-2; 8 bases are a match to TRBD2. Trimming at V came to 5 bases and at J to 7 bases, leaving 6 bases not matched to a gene. Germline values: CDR1 MDHEN, CDR2 SYDVKM. This CDR3 comprises 14 residues.